This T cell receptor beta chain comes out of a study of T cell responses to AZD1222 COVID-19 vaccine (dated by TCRdb to the early 2020s). About the investigation overall: AZD1222 recipients whose second dose came at about 4 weeks and those whose second dose came at about 12 weeks were combined into one group, since spike-specific TCR depth and breadth did not differ between the two schedules. TCR sequencing covered approximately 230 trial participants: about 210 given two doses of AZD1222 and approximately 25 given two doses of MenACWY control vaccine. Enrollment into the trials was organized by age into subgroups of 18-55, 56-69 and 70-plus years, and those subgroups contained approximately 150, 30 and 60 TCR-sequenced participants, respectively.

Trimmed from V: 4 bases; trimmed from J: 4 bases; junction bases lacking a gene match: 6. As encoded in the germline V gene, CDR1 is SGHVS while CDR2 is FQNEAQ. The cysteine opens and the phenylalanine closes a CDR3 of 15 amino acids. Only the CDR3 DNA is retained, 45 bases long and in frame from the first base. As regards this clone: The antigen it binds to is not known. Base qualities are not provided; no much larger clone lies one nucleotide away.

Results the study describes overall, beyond this receptor: Participants were mostly white British, with more females than males. The authors suggested clonal diversity may have been underestimated. Because no day 14 peak-response samples were available, the repertoires could be characterized only after the peak T cell response. After two AZD1222 doses, spike-specific TCR breadth and depth were significantly higher than at day 0 and than in MenACWY recipients. In the small 56-69-year group, the increase in depth fell short of significance, most likely because of low power. Conclusions about previously exposed vaccinees were limited because only a handful of AZD1222 recipients were SARS-CoV-2 seropositive at baseline. CD4 TCRs associated with the vaccine covered the entire spike protein, and the dominant responses were in regions 160-218 and 743-854. Reportedly, almost half of the unique spike-specific TCRs recognized epitopes lying outside the regions that are mutated in the B.1.351 and B.1.1.7 variants.

This specimen's time point label, interpreted: baseline before first vaccination. Vaccinee samples came from UK trials COV001 and COV002, including a single-blind randomized controlled phase 2/3 trial of AZD1222 (ChAdOx1 nCoV-19) in healthy adults. Trial participant PBMC samples were collected at day 0 and day 28 after the second dose for TCRbeta chain sequencing. The CDR3 regions of human TCRbeta chains were subjected to immunosequencing. Under the source paper's analysis protocol: Repertoire TCRs were checked for matches against a reference library of SARS-CoV-2-specific TCRs that had been generated using the MIRA antigen-specificity platform. Breadth was defined as the fraction of unique TCRs that were SARS-CoV-2-associated. Depth was defined as the fraction of total T cells that were SARS-CoV-2-associated. Using the MIRA data, each spike-specific TCR was mapped to the spike region that the TCR reacts to and placed in a CD4 or CD8 class. Log10-transformed breadth and depth values were compared by one-way ANOVA with Sidak's multiple comparisons tests. As stored in TCRdb, this immuneACCESS dataset retains in-frame rearrangements with V and J assigned. A fraction of the clones does not appear; measured against another copy, unresolved V genes explain less than half of the discrepancy, and the remainder lacks a known reason. V and J calls and clone size follow that table, whereas D and trimming were derived from the DNA. A total of about 100,000 clones appear in this sample, approximately 86% of them only once. 5% to 7.5% of the sample goes to the ten largest clones.

Sample: peripheral blood, taken on day 0 of AZD1222 vaccination. Rearrangement joined TRBV7-8 to TRBJ1-2, with 10 bases matching TRBD1. The sequence came from an adult in good health. The DNA sequence is as follows: TGTGCCAGCAGCTCGACCTGGACAGGGGGCTATGGCTACACCTTC. Translated, it reads CASSSTWTGGYGYTF.